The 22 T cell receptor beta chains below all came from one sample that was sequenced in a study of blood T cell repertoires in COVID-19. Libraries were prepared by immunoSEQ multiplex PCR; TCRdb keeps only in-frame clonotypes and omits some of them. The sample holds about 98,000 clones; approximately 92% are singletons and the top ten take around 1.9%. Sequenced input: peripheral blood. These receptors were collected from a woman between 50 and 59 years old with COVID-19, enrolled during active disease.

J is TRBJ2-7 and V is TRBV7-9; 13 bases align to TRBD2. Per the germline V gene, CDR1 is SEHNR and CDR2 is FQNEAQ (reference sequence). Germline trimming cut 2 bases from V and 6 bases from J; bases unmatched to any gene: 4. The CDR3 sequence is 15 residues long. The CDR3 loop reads CASSLLTSGGVEQYF. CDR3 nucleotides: TGTGCCAGCAGCTTACTTACTAGCGGGGGGGTCGAGCAGTACTTC.

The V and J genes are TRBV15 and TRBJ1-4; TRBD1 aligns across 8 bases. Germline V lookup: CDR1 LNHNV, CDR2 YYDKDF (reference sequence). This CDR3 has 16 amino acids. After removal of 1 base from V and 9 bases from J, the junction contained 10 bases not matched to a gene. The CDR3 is CATSRGRTGNGKKLFF. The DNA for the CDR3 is TGTGCCACCAGCAGAGGGAGGACAGGGAATGGGAAAAAACTGTTTTTT.

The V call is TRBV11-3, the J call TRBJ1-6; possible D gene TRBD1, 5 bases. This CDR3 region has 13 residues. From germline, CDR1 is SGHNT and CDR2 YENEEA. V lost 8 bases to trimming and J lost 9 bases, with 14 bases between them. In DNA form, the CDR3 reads TGTGCCAGCGCGGAGCGGGGACGTTCACCCCTCCACTTT. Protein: CASAERGRSPLHF.

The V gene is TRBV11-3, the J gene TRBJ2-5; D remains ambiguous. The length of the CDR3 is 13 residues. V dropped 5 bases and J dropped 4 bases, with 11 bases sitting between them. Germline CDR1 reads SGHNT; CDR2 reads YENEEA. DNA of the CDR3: TGTGCCAGCAGCCCTAGATCGGGAGAGACCCAGTACTTC. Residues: CASSPRSGETQYF.

Written as DNA, the CDR3 is TGTGCCAGTAGTTCATCGAGTGCCTATGGCTACACCTTC. Its translation: CASSSSSAYGYTF. This chain joins TRBV19 and TRBJ1-2; no clear D. This CDR3 comprises 13 residues. CDR1 is LNHDA and CDR2 is SQIVND in the germline V gene (reference sequence). Trimming took 5 bases from V and 4 from J, leaving 11 bases between them.

The CDR3 protein is CASSFIPQGQGFAEQYF. The CDR3 nucleotides read TGTGCCAGCAGTTTTATACCACAGGGACAGGGATTCGCCGAGCAGTACTTC. The chain joins TRBV7-9 to TRBJ2-7; 9 bases agree with TRBD1. Germline CDR1 SEHNR, CDR2 FQNEAQ (reference sequence). CDR3 length: 17 residues. V gave up 6 bases and J gave up 6 bases; unmatched junction bases: 18.

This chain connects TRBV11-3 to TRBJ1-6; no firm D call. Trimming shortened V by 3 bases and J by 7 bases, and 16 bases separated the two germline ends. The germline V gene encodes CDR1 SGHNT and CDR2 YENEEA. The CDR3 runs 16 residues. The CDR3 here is CASSFVGKLLNSPLHF. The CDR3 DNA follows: TGTGCCAGCAGCTTTGTCGGTAAGTTGTTAAATTCACCCCTCCACTTT. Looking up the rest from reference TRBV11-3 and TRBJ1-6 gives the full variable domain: EAGVVQSPRYKIIEKKQPVAFWCNPISGHNTLYWYLQNLGQGPELLIRYENEEAVDDSQLPKDRFSAERLKGVDSTLKIQPAELGDSAVYLCASSFVGKLLNSPLHFGNGTRLTVT.

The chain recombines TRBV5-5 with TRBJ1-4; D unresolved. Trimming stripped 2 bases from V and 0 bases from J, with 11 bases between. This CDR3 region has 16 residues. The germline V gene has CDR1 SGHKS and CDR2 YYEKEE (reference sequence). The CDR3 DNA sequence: TGTGCCAGCAGCTTTCTCATCGGTGCAACTAATGAAAAACTGTTTTTT. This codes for CASSFLIGATNEKLFF.

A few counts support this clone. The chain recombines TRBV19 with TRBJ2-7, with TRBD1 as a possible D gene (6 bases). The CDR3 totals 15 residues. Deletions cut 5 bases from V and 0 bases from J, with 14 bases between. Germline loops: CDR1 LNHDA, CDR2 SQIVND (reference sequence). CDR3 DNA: TGTGCCAGTAGTCGCCTTGGACAGAGCTCCTACGAGCAGTACTTC. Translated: CASSRLGQSSYEQYF.

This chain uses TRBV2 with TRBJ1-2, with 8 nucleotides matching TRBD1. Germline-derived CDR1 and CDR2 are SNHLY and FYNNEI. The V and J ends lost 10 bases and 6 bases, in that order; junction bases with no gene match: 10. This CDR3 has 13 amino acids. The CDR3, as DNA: TGTGCCATTCCGGACAGGGAAATAGATGGCTACACCTTC. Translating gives CAIPDREIDGYTF.

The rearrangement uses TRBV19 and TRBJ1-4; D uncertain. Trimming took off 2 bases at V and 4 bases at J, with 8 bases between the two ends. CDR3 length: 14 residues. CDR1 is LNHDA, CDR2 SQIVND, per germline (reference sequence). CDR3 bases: TGTGCCAGTAGTATAACACAGCTTAATGAAAAACTGTTTTTT. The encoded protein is CASSITQLNEKLFF.

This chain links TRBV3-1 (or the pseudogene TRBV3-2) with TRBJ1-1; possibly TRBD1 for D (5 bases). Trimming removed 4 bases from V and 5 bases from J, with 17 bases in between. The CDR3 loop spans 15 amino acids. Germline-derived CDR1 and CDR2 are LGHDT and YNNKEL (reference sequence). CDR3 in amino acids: CASSPDRAGKTEAFF. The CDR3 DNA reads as TGTGCCAGCAGCCCGGACCGGGCAGGGAAGACTGAAGCTTTCTTT.

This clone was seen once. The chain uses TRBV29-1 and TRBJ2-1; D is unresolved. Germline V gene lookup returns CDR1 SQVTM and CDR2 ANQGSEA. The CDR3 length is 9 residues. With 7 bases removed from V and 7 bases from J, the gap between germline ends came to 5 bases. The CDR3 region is CSAGNEQFF. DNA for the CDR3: TGCAGCGCCGGGAATGAGCAGTTCTTC.

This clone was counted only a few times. DNA of the CDR3: TGTGCCAGTAGTATAGCCGGGACAGGGTTCGGGGGAAACACCGGGGAGCTGTTTTTT. Amino acid sequence: CASSIAGTGFGGNTGELFF. The chain couples TRBV19 to TRBJ2-2; TRBD1 agrees at 9 bases. The CDR3 covers 19 residues. Germline V gene data show CDR1 as LNHDA and CDR2 as SQIVND (reference sequence). Trimming removed 1 base from V and 2 bases from J; junction bases left unmatched: 11. The full variable domain, rest sourced from reference TRBV19 and TRBJ2-2, is DGGITQSPKYLFRKEGQNVTLSCEQNLNHDAMYWYRQDPGQGLRLIYYSQIVNDFQKGDIAEGYSVSREKKESFPLTVTSAQKNPTAFYLCASSIAGTGFGGNTGELFFGEGSRLTVL.

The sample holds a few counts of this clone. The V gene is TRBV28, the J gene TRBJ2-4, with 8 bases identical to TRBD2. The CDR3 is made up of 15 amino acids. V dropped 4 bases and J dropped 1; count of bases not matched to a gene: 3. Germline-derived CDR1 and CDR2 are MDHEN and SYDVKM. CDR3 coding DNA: TGTGCCAGCAGTTCCGCGGGGGGTGCCAAAAACATTCAGTACTTC. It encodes CASSSAGGAKNIQYF.

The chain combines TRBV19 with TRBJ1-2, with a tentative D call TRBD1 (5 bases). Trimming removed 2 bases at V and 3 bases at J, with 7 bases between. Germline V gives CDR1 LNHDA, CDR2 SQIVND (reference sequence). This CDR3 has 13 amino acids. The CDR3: CASSITGDYGYTF. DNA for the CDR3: TGTGCCAGTAGTATAACGGGGGACTATGGCTACACCTTC.

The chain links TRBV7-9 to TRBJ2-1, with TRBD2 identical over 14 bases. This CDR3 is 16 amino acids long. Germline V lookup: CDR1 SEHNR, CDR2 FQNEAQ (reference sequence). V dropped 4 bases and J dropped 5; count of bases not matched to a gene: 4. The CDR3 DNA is TGTGCCAGCAGCTCTCGGACTAGCGGGGGGAACAATGAGCAGTTCTTC. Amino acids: CASSSRTSGGNNEQFF. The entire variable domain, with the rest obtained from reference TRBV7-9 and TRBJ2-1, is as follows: DTGVSQNPRHKITKRGQNVTFRCDPISEHNRLYWYRQTLGQGPEFLTYFQNEAQLEKSRLLSDRFSAERPKGSFSTLEIQRTEQGDSAMYLCASSSRTSGGNNEQFFGPGTRLTVL.

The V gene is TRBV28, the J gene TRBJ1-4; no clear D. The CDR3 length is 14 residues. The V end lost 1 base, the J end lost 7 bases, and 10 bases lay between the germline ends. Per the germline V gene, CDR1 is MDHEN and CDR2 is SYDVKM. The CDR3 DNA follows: TGTGCCAGCAGTTTATCGGGAGGAAGTGAAAAACTGTTTTTT. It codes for CASSLSGGSEKLFF.

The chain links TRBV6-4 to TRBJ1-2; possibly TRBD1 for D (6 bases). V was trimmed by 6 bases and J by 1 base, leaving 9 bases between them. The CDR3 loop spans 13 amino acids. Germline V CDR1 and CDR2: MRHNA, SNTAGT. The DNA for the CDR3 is TGTGCCAGCAGAGGCAGGGGTAACTATGGCTACACCTTC. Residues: CASRGRGNYGYTF.

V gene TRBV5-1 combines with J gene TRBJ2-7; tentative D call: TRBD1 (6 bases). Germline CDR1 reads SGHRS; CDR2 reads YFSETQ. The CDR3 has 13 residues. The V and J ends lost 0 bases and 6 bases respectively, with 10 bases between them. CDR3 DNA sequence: TGCGCCAGCAGCTTGGAATCAGGGGCCGAGCAGTACTTC. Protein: CASSLESGAEQYF.

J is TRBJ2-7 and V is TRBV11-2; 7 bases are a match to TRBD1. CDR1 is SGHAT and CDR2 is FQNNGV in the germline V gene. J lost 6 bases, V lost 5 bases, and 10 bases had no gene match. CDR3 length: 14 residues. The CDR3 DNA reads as TGTGCCAGCAGCCCAATTGACAGGGTCAGCGAGCAGTACTTC. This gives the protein CASSPIDRVSEQYF.

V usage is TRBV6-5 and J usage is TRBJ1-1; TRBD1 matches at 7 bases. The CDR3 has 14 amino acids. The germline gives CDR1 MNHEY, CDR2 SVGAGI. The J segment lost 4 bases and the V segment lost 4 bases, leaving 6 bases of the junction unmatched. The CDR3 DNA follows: TGTGCCAGCAGTTGGCGGGAGGGGGCCACTGAAGCTTTCTTT. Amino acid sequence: CASSWREGATEAFF.